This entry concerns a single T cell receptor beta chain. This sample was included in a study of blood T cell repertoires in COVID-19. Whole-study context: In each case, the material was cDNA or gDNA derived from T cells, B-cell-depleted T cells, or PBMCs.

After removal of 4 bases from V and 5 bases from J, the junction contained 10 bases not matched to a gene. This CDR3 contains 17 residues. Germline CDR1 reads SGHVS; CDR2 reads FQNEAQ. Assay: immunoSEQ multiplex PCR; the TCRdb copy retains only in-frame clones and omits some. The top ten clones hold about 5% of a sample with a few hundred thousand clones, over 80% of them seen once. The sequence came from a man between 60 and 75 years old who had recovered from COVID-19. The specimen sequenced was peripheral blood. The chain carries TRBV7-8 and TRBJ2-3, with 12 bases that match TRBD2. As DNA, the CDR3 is TGTGCCAGCAGCTCATCTAGCCTAGCGGGAGGGATAGATACGCAGTATTTT. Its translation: CASSSSSLAGGIDTQYF.